The present TCR beta chain was sequenced within a study of blood T cells in healthy people across ages (dated by TCRdb to the mid-2010s). Regarding the study in general: In model experiments, roughly one uniquely barcoded TCR beta cDNA molecule per two T cells was captured by template switching. The donors were divided into four age groups: young (average around 16 years), middle-aged (approximately 41), aged (approximately 62) and long-lived (roughly 88). The study analyzed two additional independent replicas of 1 million unique cDNA reads from the same blood draw for two donors, one aged 18 to 29 and one aged 80 or older. Using deep sequencing normalized with unique cDNA molecular identifiers, the study measured how TCR beta repertoire diversity changes with age. To avoid experimental bias, donors of different ages were distributed randomly across sequencing lanes.

Details on this clonotype: It lacks a known antigen. Base-call qualities are not available, and no considerably larger clone is one nucleotide away.

The donors were some 39 Caucasian individuals from Russia, aged about 6 to 95 years, who were systemically healthy. About 9.6 milliliters of peripheral blood were collected from each donor into EDTA-treated Vacutainer tubes. Ficoll-Paque density-gradient centrifugation was used to isolate PBMCs, with at least 6 million obtained per sample. Total RNA, at least 5 micrograms per sample, was extracted from PBMCs with Trizol reagent. For every donor, flow cytometry on a PBMC aliquot measured the percentage of naive CD45RAhigh/CD27high T cells. What the authors observed across the whole study: Because profiling used bulk unsorted PBMCs, naive and antigen-experienced compartments could not be compared conclusively. The long-lived group showed more naive CD4+ T cells, fewer expanded clones and increased TCR diversity than the aged group, suggesting age selection. There was a strong correlation between observed TCR beta diversity and the percentage of naive T cells measured by flow cytometry. Because the CMV infection status of the donors was unknown, age-related changes in expanded clonotypes may potentially have been confounded. Total diversity estimates from one million sequenced T cells were considered lower bounds and underestimates. As age increased, observed TCR beta diversity per million T cells dropped in a roughly linear way, and a significant reduction was already evident by age around 41.

Trimming accounts for 5 bases at V and 3 bases at J, while the number of junction bases matched to no gene is 11. The CDR3 spans 18 residues, from the cysteine through the phenylalanine. Of the read, only the CDR3 DNA is kept; its 54 bases are in frame from base 1. CDR1 MNHEY and CDR2 SMNVEV are derived from the germline V gene (reference sequence). Library preparation used 5' RACE. A second PCR of roughly 7 to 11 cycles was performed with a sample-barcoded 5' primer and a J-beta primer mix. A template-switch 5' adaptor carrying 12 random nucleotides introduced a unique molecular identifier onto each TCR beta cDNA molecule. Each sample yielded at least 2.5 million CDR3-containing paired-end reads. First-strand cDNA synthesis was performed from all RNA using the Mint cDNA synthesis kit, with priming by a TRBC-specific oligonucleotide. All cDNA was treated with uracil-DNA glycosylase and then went through a first 18-cycle PCR with the universal primers M1SS and BC2_uni_R. The source study handled its data this way. Each sample was normalized by randomly selecting 1 million high-quality reads, each carrying a distinct molecular identifier. Instead of being binned into consensus sequences, reads that shared molecular identifiers were thrown out. MiTCR, with a Q25 quality threshold and the strictest error-elimination algorithm, was used for CDR3 identification, clonotype clustering and error correction. A nonparametric unseen species model using Euler transformation provided a lower-bound estimate of total TCR beta diversity. TCRdb ran its own pipeline on the public reads, namely fastp trimming at Q25 and MiXCR clone calling, and kept in-frame beta chains. Rows are unified per CDR3 protein, each entry keeping the most common DNA and genes. TCRdb's processing, not the authors' own work, is the source of the V and J calls. In all, the sample holds some 1,800,000 distinct CDR3 sequences, and approximately 39% of those were seen once. The ten top clones hold 23% of the sample.

This TCR came from a human donor in good health. The receptor chain draws on TRBV27 and TRBJ2-3, and 13 junction bases match TRBD2. Sequences were obtained from blood. The CDR3 protein is CASSPRTSGGPATDTQYF. The nucleotide sequence is given as TGTGCCAGCAGTCCCAGGACTAGCGGGGGCCCCGCGACAGATACGCAGTATTTT.